The clone carrying this TCR beta chain showed up many times. The antigen is not known. For TCRbeta, the library was prepared with unique molecular identifiers. TCRdb passed the PCR reads through MiXCR, listing each CDR3 protein once. This table has just over 200,000 distinct CDR3 sequences, around 9.2% appearing once. This sample is drawn from a study of T-cell reconstitution after alpha-beta-depleted transplantation in children. Whole-study results and caveats: One year post-transplant, T-cell counts and diversity were largely derived from T cells produced anew.

The CDR3 has 10 amino acids. Germline CDR1 is DFQATT and CDR2 is SNEGSKA (reference sequence). The gene calls are TRBV20-1 and TRBJ2-3; D not resolved. Sequences were derived from PBMCs, mostly from graft donor cells, sampled 360 days after TCRalphabeta/CD19-depleted stem cell transplant. The receptor was derived from a male patient aged 2 to 9 who had a stem cell transplant for acute myeloid leukemia, so the T cells may come from the graft donor. The CDR3 protein is CTPLADTQYF. The DNA for the CDR3 is TGCACCCCGTTGGCAGATACGCAGTATTTT.